This T cell receptor beta chain was observed in a study of beta chain features in type 1 diabetes. Every isolated RNA sample was fully reverse transcribed, so sequencing captured expressed TCRB transcripts. Naive, central memory and regulatory T cell samples averaged approximately 3.9 million immunoSEQ reads each. Using immunoSEQ multiplex PCR, the repertoire was profiled, and TCRdb retains in-frame clones only, with some absent. Of fewer than 350,000 clones listed, around 7.8% are singletons. This clone showed up just a few times. The source of this sequence is a woman aged 18-30 years in good health. The sample consisted of central memory CD4+ T cells from blood.

Here the CDR3 reads CASSLGGGRTYNEQFF. The CDR3 DNA sequence: TGTGCCAGCAGCTTGGGCGGGGGGAGGACCTACAATGAGCAGTTCTTC. This chain links TRBV5-4 with TRBJ2-1; 8 bases fit TRBD2. This CDR3 has 16 residues. Trimming cost V 0 bases and J 2 bases; bases outside gene matches: 4. CDR1 and CDR2 from the germline V gene are SGHNT and YYREEE (reference sequence).